One and the same sample provided the 11 T cell receptor beta chains below, sequenced in a study of response to subunit inactivated influenza vaccine (dated by TCRdb to between 2017 and 2018). The method was RT-PCR. The listed sequencing device is Illumina HiSeq 2500. Clones were called with MiXCR by TCRdb after fastp trimmed the public reads at Q25, and only in-frame beta chains were retained. Each entry is one CDR3 protein sequence, shown with its most common DNA and genes. The sample contains more than 450,000 distinct CDR3 sequences, 10% to 15% of them found a single time. The ten largest account for roughly 10% of the sample. The sequencing used PBMCs from blood, collected on the day of vaccination. These receptors all stem from a man aged 45-65 years who received an inactivated influenza vaccine. Donor details come from another sample of the same person, matched by shared clones.

This clonotype was observed many times. The chain carries TRBV9 and TRBJ1-3; unclear D gene. The germline V and J ends were trimmed by 3 bases and 4 bases, with 14 bases remaining between them. The germline CDR1 and CDR2 sequences are SGDLS and YYNGEE. There are 15 residues in the CDR3. The CDR3 here is CASSAPGRVGNTIYF. The CDR3 DNA follows: TGTGCCAGCAGCGCTCCAGGTCGGGTGGGAAACACCATATATTTT.

This clonotype was observed a few times. This chain uses TRBV18 with TRBJ1-1, with a possible D match to TRBD1 (6 bases). CDR3 size: 15 residues. Germline V gene sequence: CDR1 KGHSH, CDR2 LQKENI. With 4 bases removed from V and 0 bases from J, the gap between germline ends came to 12 bases. The CDR3 sequence: CASSLPGGLNTEAFF. For the CDR3, the DNA is TGTGCCAGCTCACTACCCGGGGGGCTGAACACTGAAGCTTTCTTT.

Only a few counts were recorded for this clonotype. The V gene is TRBV20-1, the J gene TRBJ2-3, with D hard to call. The CDR3 loop spans 15 amino acids. The ends were cut back, 1 base at V and 2 bases at J, with 13 bases in the middle. Germline loops: CDR1 DFQATT, CDR2 SNEGSKA (reference sequence). The CDR3 sequence is CSARGDPASTDTQYF. CDR3 coding DNA: TGCAGTGCTAGAGGAGACCCGGCCTCCACAGATACGCAGTATTTT.

A few counts support this clonotype. This chain connects TRBV10-1 to TRBJ2-1; D possibly corresponds to TRBD2 (5 bases). The CDR3 totals 18 residues. Looked up from germline, CDR1 is WNHNN and CDR2 is SYGVQD (reference sequence). The V gene lost 2 bases and the J gene lost 1 base, with 18 bases spanning the gap. The DNA for the CDR3 is TGCGCCAGCAGTGAGCGATCCCCAAGGAGCGGTTCCTACAATGAGCAGTTCTTC. Its translation: CASSERSPRSGSYNEQFF.

This clonotype was recorded at least ten times. The chain couples TRBV12-3 or TRBV12-4 to TRBJ2-3; tentative D call: TRBD2 (6 bases). V lost 9 bases and J 0 bases, leaving 22 bases between the germline ends. This CDR3 contains 17 residues. CDR3: CASTEGRVGFSTDTQYF. CDR3 in DNA: TGTGCCAGTACGGAGGGACGAGTTGGGTTTAGCACAGATACGCAGTATTTT.

This clonotype was detected only a few times. The chain couples TRBV9 to TRBJ2-3; perhaps TRBD1 as D (6 bases). Trimming shortened V by 0 bases and J by 2 bases, and 13 bases separated the two germline ends. Germline CDR1 SGDLS, CDR2 YYNGEE. CDR3 length: 16 amino acids. Here the CDR3 reads CASSVDGQGPTDTQYF. DNA for the CDR3: TGTGCCAGCAGCGTAGATGGGCAGGGGCCCACAGATACGCAGTATTTT.

This clonotype has more than one count but fewer than ten. This chain uses TRBV10-2 with TRBJ2-7; 9 nucleotides line up with TRBD1. The J segment lost 6 bases and the V segment lost 3 bases, leaving 6 bases of the junction unmatched. The germline V gene has CDR1 WSHSY and CDR2 SAAADI. The CDR3 consists of 14 residues. The CDR3 spells CASSETGGGPEQYF. CDR3 nucleotides: TGCGCCAGCAGTGAAACAGGGGGCGGTCCCGAGCAGTACTTC.

This sequence joins TRBV28 and TRBJ1-1; D perhaps matches TRBD1 (5 bases). CDR1 is MDHEN and CDR2 is SYDVKM in the germline V gene. Trimming pared 6 bases from V and 0 bases from J, leaving 17 bases between. This CDR3 contains 16 residues. Here the CDR3 reads CASSQTGGGMNTEAFF. CDR3 sequence (DNA): TGTGCCAGCAGCCAAACCGGGGGGGGGATGAACACTGAAGCTTTCTTT. The whole variable domain, filled in from reference TRBV28 and TRBJ1-1, reads DVKVTQSSRYLVKRTGEKVFLECVQDMDHENMFWYRQDPGLGLRLIYFSYDVKMKEKGDIPEGYSVSREKKERFSLILESASTNQTSMYLCASSQTGGGMNTEAFFGQGTRLTVV.

This clonotype occurred a few times. The chain couples TRBV7-2 to TRBJ2-7; TRBD2 matches at 7 bases. Per germline, CDR1 SGHTA and CDR2 FQGNSA. With V trimmed by 4 bases and J by 4 bases, 4 bases remained unmatched. The CDR3 has 13 amino acids. The CDR3 DNA sequence: TGTGCCAGCAGCTGGAGCGGGAATTACGAGCAGTACTTC. It specifies CASSWSGNYEQYF. Together with reference TRBV7-2 and TRBJ2-7, the CDR3 gives the full variable domain: GAGVSQSPSNKVTEKGKDVELRCDPISGHTALYWYRQSLGQGLEFLIYFQGNSAPDKSGLPSDRFSAERTGGSVSTLTIQRTQQEDSAVYLCASSWSGNYEQYFGPGTRLTVT.

The V call is TRBV27, the J call TRBJ2-5; 9 nucleotides align to TRBD2. Germline trimming cut 3 bases from V and 6 bases from J; bases unmatched to any gene: 11. This CDR3 region has 16 residues. Germline V gives CDR1 MNHEY, CDR2 SMNVEV (reference sequence). CDR3 in DNA: TGTGCCAGCAGTTTTTCCGTCGCGGGGGGGCGAAAGACCCAGTACTTC. This encodes CASSFSVAGGRKTQYF.

The V and J genes are TRBV20-1 and TRBJ2-7; no clear D gene. From germline, CDR1 is DFQATT and CDR2 SNEGSKA (reference sequence). V lost 0 bases and J lost 1, with 13 bases in between. This CDR3 region has 15 residues. The CDR3 reads CSARELGSLSYEQYF. CDR3 DNA sequence: TGCAGTGCTAGAGAATTGGGCAGCCTATCCTACGAGCAGTACTTC.